The 29 T cell receptor beta chains below all came from one sample that was sequenced in a study of cytomegalovirus exposure and HLA in healthy donors. With 60 Vbeta and 13 Jbeta primers, the PCR was carried out. TCRdb's copy holds only in-frame clones and misses some; the assay was immunoSEQ multiplex PCR. The sample gives about 180,000 clones, about 85% of which show up once; about 1.4% is in the top ten. Sequences were obtained from PBMCs. These receptor sequences come from a girl aged 5 to 17 in good health and CMV-seropositive.

V is TRBV5-1 and J is TRBJ2-1; no clear D gene. V was cut by 0 bases and J by 8 bases, with 18 bases left in between. The CDR3 covers 16 residues. CDR1 is SGHRS, CDR2 YFSETQ, per germline. For the CDR3, the DNA is TGCGCCAGCAGCTTGGTGGCCCCGACATATGTGGATGAGCAGTTCTTC. Its protein product is CASSLVAPTYVDEQFF.

The chain is built from TRBV5-1 and TRBJ2-2; maybe TRBD1 (5 bases). The CDR3 has 17 residues. Germline-derived CDR1 and CDR2 are SGHRS and YFSETQ. The V and J ends lost 2 bases and 3 bases respectively, with 17 bases between them. The CDR3 bases are TGCGCCAGCAGCTTTGGGCCTCCCAAAGGGGACACCGGGGAGCTGTTTTTT. Residues: CASSFGPPKGDTGELFF. Together with reference TRBV5-1 and TRBJ2-2, the CDR3 gives the full variable domain: KAGVTQTPRYLIKTRGQQVTLSCSPISGHRSVSWYQQTPGQGLQFLFEYFSETQRNKGNFPGRFSGRQFSNSRSEMNVSTLELGDSALYLCASSFGPPKGDTGELFFGEGSRLTVL.

V usage is TRBV5-4 and J usage is TRBJ2-1, with 14 bases matching TRBD2. The CDR3 is 17 amino acids. The V segment lost 5 bases and the J segment 2 bases; nucleotides outside the gene matches: 6. Germline-derived CDR1 and CDR2 are SGHNT and YYREEE (reference sequence). CDR3 sequence: CASRTGTSGSTYNEQFF. CDR3 nucleotide sequence: TGTGCCAGCAGGACCGGGACTAGCGGGAGCACCTACAATGAGCAGTTCTTC.

The rearrangement links TRBV5-1 to TRBJ2-5; 8 bases are shared with TRBD1. With V trimmed by 4 bases and J by 4 bases, 6 bases remained unmatched. CDR3 length equals 14 residues. Germline assignment: CDR1 SGHRS and CDR2 YFSETQ. The CDR3 is CASSPTGVRETQYF. CDR3 in DNA: TGCGCCAGCAGCCCGACAGGGGTAAGAGAGACCCAGTACTTC.

The chain combines TRBV25-1 with TRBJ2-1; 12 bases are shared with TRBD2. V lost 4 bases, J lost 5 bases, and 3 bases stayed unmatched. Germline V gene lookup returns CDR1 MGHDK and CDR2 SYGVNS. The CDR3 has 15 residues. The CDR3 here is CASSAGLAGHNEQFF. CDR3 coding DNA: TGTGCCAGCAGTGCGGGACTAGCGGGTCACAATGAGCAGTTCTTC.

This rearrangement joins TRBV28 to TRBJ1-1, with TRBD1 matching over 8 bases. From germline, CDR1 is MDHEN and CDR2 SYDVKM. V lost 4 bases to trimming and J lost 0 bases; unmatched junction nucleotides: 7. The CDR3 sequence is 16 residues long. As DNA, the CDR3 is TGTGCCAGCAGTTCCGTCCCGGGACAGGTGAACACTGAAGCTTTCTTT. This sequence encodes CASSSVPGQVNTEAFF.

In DNA, the CDR3 is TGTGCCAGTAACGACAGGGAACGGTCCTACAATGAGCAGTTCTTC. It encodes CASNDRERSYNEQFF. The chain carries TRBV19 and TRBJ2-1; 7 bases fit TRBD1. J gave up 1 base and V 7 bases, and 7 bases lay outside the gene matches. CDR1 is LNHDA, CDR2 SQIVND, per germline (reference sequence). This CDR3 comprises 15 residues. The full variable domain, completed using reference TRBV19 and TRBJ2-1, is DGGITQSPKYLFRKEGQNVTLSCEQNLNHDAMYWYRQDPGQGLRLIYYSQIVNDFQKGDIAEGYSVSREKKESFPLTVTSAQKNPTAFYLCASNDRERSYNEQFFGPGTRLTVL.

V is TRBV27 and J is TRBJ2-3, with 11 bases matching TRBD2. After removal of 5 bases from V and 3 bases from J, the junction contained 10 bases not matched to a gene. Looked up from germline, CDR1 is MNHEY and CDR2 is SMNVEV (reference sequence). The CDR3 has 17 amino acids. The CDR3 region is CASSPRGLADVTDTQYF. The CDR3 coding sequence is TGTGCCAGCAGTCCCCGGGGACTAGCGGATGTGACAGATACGCAGTATTTT.

CDR3 nucleotides: TGTGCCAGCGGGGGCTTCTATGGCTACACCTTC. Protein sequence: CASGGFYGYTF. The chain is built from TRBV6-1 and TRBJ1-2, with D perhaps TRBD1 (6 bases). V was cut by 8 bases and J by 4 bases, with 8 bases left in between. This CDR3 is built from 11 residues. The germline gives CDR1 MNHNS, CDR2 SASEGT.

V and J are TRBV16 and TRBJ1-4; 10 bases align to TRBD1. Germline loops: CDR1 KGHSY, CDR2 FQNENV. V was pared by 2 bases and J by 7 bases, with 1 base of the junction left unmatched. The CDR3 is 14 amino acids. DNA for the CDR3: TGTGCCAGCAGCCAAGGACAGGGGGGTGAAAAACTGTTTTTT. Amino acids: CASSQGQGGEKLFF.

The chain employs TRBV5-5 and TRBJ1-5; D might be TRBD1 (5 bases). The CDR3 runs to 14 residues. Trimming shortened V by 1 base and J by 1 base, and 6 bases separated the two germline ends. Germline CDR1 and CDR2: SGHKS and YYEKEE (reference sequence). This CDR3 reads CASSLRQSNQPQHF. DNA of the CDR3: TGTGCCAGCAGCTTGAGACAGAGCAATCAGCCCCAGCATTTT.

The chain couples TRBV5-1 to TRBJ1-1; TRBD1 aligns across 7 bases. Germline trimming cut 4 bases from V and 4 bases from J; bases unmatched to any gene: 13. Germline values: CDR1 SGHRS, CDR2 YFSETQ. This CDR3 region has 16 residues. CDR3 amino acids: CASSPLSRDSSTEAFF. The DNA of the CDR3 is TGCGCCAGCAGCCCACTTTCGCGGGACAGTTCCACTGAAGCTTTCTTT.

The J gene is TRBJ2-7, the V gene TRBV28; D is perhaps TRBD2 (5 bases). The CDR3 extends over 16 amino acids. Trimming stripped 3 bases from V and 3 bases from J, with 18 bases between. Germline assignment: CDR1 MDHEN and CDR2 SYDVKM. The DNA of the CDR3 is TGTGCCAGCAGTTTGTATTCTAGCCCTAATAACTACGAGCAGTACTTC. Translation: CASSLYSSPNNYEQYF.

This rearrangement joins TRBV6-6 to TRBJ1-1, with 9 nucleotides matching TRBD1. The trim removed 5 bases at V and 1 base at J, leaving 2 bases unmatched. The CDR3 totals 14 residues. CDR1 is MNHNY, CDR2 SVGAGI, per germline (reference sequence). The CDR3 DNA reads TGTGCCAGCAGTAAGACAGGGGGGAACACTGAAGCTTTCTTT. Its translation is CASSKTGGNTEAFF.

The chain couples TRBV5-1 to TRBJ2-5, with 8 bases fitting TRBD1. The germline V gene has CDR1 SGHRS and CDR2 YFSETQ. This CDR3 region has 17 residues. Trimming at V came to 1 base and at J to 7 bases, leaving 15 bases not matched to a gene. The chain's CDR3 is CASSLNEWTGMLVTQYF. In DNA, the CDR3 is TGCGCCAGCAGCTTGAATGAGTGGACAGGGATGCTGGTGACCCAGTACTTC. The full variable domain, rest sourced from reference TRBV5-1 and TRBJ2-5, is KAGVTQTPRYLIKTRGQQVTLSCSPISGHRSVSWYQQTPGQGLQFLFEYFSETQRNKGNFPGRFSGRQFSNSRSEMNVSTLELGDSALYLCASSLNEWTGMLVTQYFGPGTRLLVL.

The chain links TRBV19 to TRBJ1-2; 12 bases fit TRBD1. CDR3 length equals 16 residues. Germline-derived CDR1 and CDR2 are LNHDA and SQIVND (reference sequence). The J segment lost 3 bases and the V segment lost 3 bases, leaving 5 bases of the junction unmatched. DNA for the CDR3: TGTGCCAGTAGTATGGGCGGGACAGGGGGCGACTATGGCTACACCTTC. Protein sequence: CASSMGGTGGDYGYTF.

This clone has a handful of counts. This sequence joins TRBV2 and TRBJ1-5, with 8 nucleotides matching TRBD1. The CDR3 is 12 amino acids. Trimming at V came to 4 bases and at J to 7 bases, leaving 0 bases not matched to a gene. Germline lookup yields CDR1 SNHLY and CDR2 FYNNEI. The CDR3 DNA reads TGTGCCAGCAGTGGGACAGGGCAGCCCCAGCATTTT. It yields the protein CASSGTGQPQHF.

V and J are TRBV5-6 and TRBJ1-1; 8 bases match TRBD1. The CDR3 length is 15 residues. Trimming cost V 0 bases and J 1 base; bases outside gene matches: 2. Germline V gives CDR1 SGHDT, CDR2 YYEEEE. The DNA of the CDR3 is TGTGCCAGCAGCTTGGGCGGACAGGGGAACACTGAAGCTTTCTTT. Protein sequence: CASSLGGQGNTEAFF.

The chain employs TRBV9 and TRBJ2-3, with TRBD1 identical over 11 bases. V shed 4 bases, J shed 3 bases, and the junction held 10 bases outside the gene matches. Germline V gene data show CDR1 as SGDLS and CDR2 as YYNGEE. The CDR3 sequence is 17 residues long. The CDR3 sequence: CASSNPDRGRRTDTQYF. In DNA, the CDR3 is TGTGCCAGCAGCAACCCGGACAGGGGGCGGCGGACAGATACGCAGTATTTT.

In the case of this clone: An end of the junction does not agree with germline; a read error may underlie this. As DNA, the CDR3 is TGCGCCAGCACCCAATTAACCGGGGGCTATGGCTACACCTTC. It yields the protein CASTQLTGGYGYTF. This chain uses TRBV4-1 with TRBJ1-2; D possibly corresponds to TRBD1 (5 bases). Germline assignment: CDR1 MGHRA and CDR2 YSYEKL. The CDR3 covers 14 residues.

The genes are TRBV30 and TRBJ2-5, with D hard to call. V dropped 1 base and J dropped 4 bases, with 7 bases sitting between them. Germline values: CDR1 GTSNPN, CDR2 SVGIG (reference sequence). The CDR3 totals 12 residues. CDR3 sequence reads: CAWSELGETQYF. CDR3 DNA sequence: TGTGCCTGGAGTGAGCTAGGAGAGACCCAGTACTTC.

The V and J genes are TRBV30 and TRBJ1-4, with TRBD1 as a possible D gene (5 bases). V lost 6 bases, J lost 4 bases, and 12 bases lay in between. The germline CDR1 and CDR2 sequences are GTSNPN and SVGIG (reference sequence). The CDR3 sequence is 13 residues long. CDR3 in amino acids: CACQGLINEKLFF. CDR3 DNA: TGTGCCTGTCAGGGACTGATTAATGAAAAACTGTTTTTT.

This chain joins TRBV27 and TRBJ1-2; TRBD1 agrees at 7 bases. Unmatched junction bases numbered 10, after V lost 3 bases and J lost 6 bases. Per the germline V gene, CDR1 is MNHEY and CDR2 is SMNVEV (reference sequence). The length of the CDR3 is 15 residues. DNA of the CDR3: TGTGCCAGCAGTTTCGCAGGACAGGAAGTCCATGGCTACACCTTC. Translated, it gives CASSFAGQEVHGYTF.

This chain links TRBV4-1 with TRBJ2-7; D is uncertain. The germline CDR1 and CDR2 sequences are MGHRA and YSYEKL. The CDR3 loop spans 14 amino acids. V was pared by 1 base and J by 1 base, with 8 bases between. The CDR3 loop reads CASSQAVTSYEQYF. In DNA, the CDR3 is TGCGCCAGCAGCCAAGCGGTCACTTCCTACGAGCAGTACTTC.

The rearrangement links TRBV30 to TRBJ2-7; D gene ambiguous. Per germline, CDR1 GTSNPN and CDR2 SVGIG (reference sequence). This CDR3 has 13 amino acids. Trimming shortened V by 0 bases and J by 5 bases, and 11 bases separated the two germline ends. The CDR3 region is CAWSVQTSHEQYF. CDR3 DNA: TGTGCCTGGAGTGTACAGACGTCCCACGAGCAGTACTTC.

The chain is built from TRBV5-5 and TRBJ1-3; TRBD1 might be the D (6 bases). CDR1 is SGHKS, CDR2 YYEKEE, per germline (reference sequence). The CDR3 covers 15 residues. With 0 bases removed from V and 2 bases from J, the gap between germline ends came to 9 bases. As DNA, the CDR3 is TGTGCCAGCAGCTTGGAAGGGGGAACTGGAAACACCATATATTTT. Translating gives CASSLEGGTGNTIYF.

V gene TRBV6-5 combines with J gene TRBJ1-1; a weak D match, TRBD1 (6 bases). CDR1 MNHEY and CDR2 SVGAGI come from the germline V gene. V lost 4 bases and J 1 base, leaving 7 bases between the germline ends. The CDR3 totals 13 residues. The CDR3 spells CASSLDRNTEAFF. The CDR3 DNA reads TGTGCCAGCAGTTTGGACAGGAACACTGAAGCTTTCTTT.

The genes are TRBV2 and TRBJ2-7; TRBD2 matches at 10 bases. Germline CDR1 is SNHLY and CDR2 is FYNNEI. Trimming took 2 bases from V and 2 from J; bases not matched to a gene: 3. CDR3 length equals 15 residues. CDR3 residues: CASSEWSGRAYEQYF. The CDR3 DNA follows: TGTGCCAGCAGTGAATGGAGCGGGAGGGCCTACGAGCAGTACTTC.

The chain couples TRBV7-9 to TRBJ1-2; perhaps TRBD1 as D (6 bases). Trimming removed 6 bases at V and 0 bases at J, with 20 bases between. Germline CDR1 and CDR2: SEHNR and FQNEAQ (reference sequence). This CDR3 is 17 amino acids long. The CDR3 DNA reads as TGTGCCAGCAGGCCTAGCGGGGGCACCTGGGCTAACTATGGCTACACCTTC. Translating it yields CASRPSGGTWANYGYTF.